This is a list of T cell receptor beta chains from one sample in a study of cytomegalovirus exposure and HLA in healthy donors. Sequencing used immunoSEQ multiplex PCR; TCRdb keeps in-frame clones, though not all of them. In the table there are about 180,000 clones, about two thirds of which are singletons. The sequenced sample was PBMCs. The receptors were sampled from a human donor in good health. Each CDR3 is given with its conserved first and last residue.

j_call,v_call,cdr3_aa
TRBJ1-2,TRBV19,CASTGNGYGYTF
TRBJ1-5,TRBV18,CASSPSGVSNQPQHF
TRBJ2-1,TRBV7-3,CASSLGGTVGEQFF
TRBJ2-7,TRBV30,CAWSVFQSHEQYF
TRBJ1-2,TRBV18,CASSPNPDRAGYGYTF
TRBJ1-2,TRBV5-1,CASRLFQGAAGSGYTF
TRBJ1-5,TRBV6-1,CASSDDSPNQPQHF
TRBJ1-5,TRBV5-5,CASSLSPTGGFYNQPQHF
TRBJ2-7,TRBV19,CASSTGLAMDF
TRBJ1-1,TRBV29-1,CSVEDGWGPSTEAFF
TRBJ2-7,TRBV7-6,CASSFGTQYEQYF
TRBJ1-1,TRBV19,CASSIDQRQGVGAFF
TRBJ2-7,TRBV29-1,CSVTVTSGYEQYF
TRBJ2-3,TRBV15,CATSRNRGGIDTQYF
TRBJ1-2,TRBV7-2,CASSLAGRGYGYTF
TRBJ1-3,TRBV7-8,CASSLTAGSGNTIYF
TRBJ2-7,TRBV7-2,CASSGAGDEQYF
TRBJ1-1,TRBV18,CASSPGLNTEAFF
TRBJ2-1,TRBV7-3,CASSLMPSGGSYNEQFF
TRBJ2-1,TRBV1,CTSSQEMKAGAITYNEQFF
TRBJ1-1,TRBV5-1,CASSLWANLDGTEAFF
TRBJ2-3,TRBV7-9,CASSAGTSGGTDTQYF
TRBJ2-5,TRBV14,CASSQVRGARQETQYF
TRBJ2-5,TRBV11-2,CASSLDWRFQETQYF
TRBJ1-1,TRBV10-1,CASSAQVNTEAFF
TRBJ2-1,TRBV23-1,CARNHRDNEQFF
TRBJ2-7,TRBV7-3,CASSFAPTTGAGEQYF
TRBJ2-7,TRBV29-1,CSVGLAGDYEQYF
TRBJ1-1,TRBV7-9,CASSLVTGGTEAFF
TRBJ2-7,TRBV7-9,CASSPQNLKTGEHYEQYF
TRBJ2-3,TRBV2,CASSDGQGADTQYF